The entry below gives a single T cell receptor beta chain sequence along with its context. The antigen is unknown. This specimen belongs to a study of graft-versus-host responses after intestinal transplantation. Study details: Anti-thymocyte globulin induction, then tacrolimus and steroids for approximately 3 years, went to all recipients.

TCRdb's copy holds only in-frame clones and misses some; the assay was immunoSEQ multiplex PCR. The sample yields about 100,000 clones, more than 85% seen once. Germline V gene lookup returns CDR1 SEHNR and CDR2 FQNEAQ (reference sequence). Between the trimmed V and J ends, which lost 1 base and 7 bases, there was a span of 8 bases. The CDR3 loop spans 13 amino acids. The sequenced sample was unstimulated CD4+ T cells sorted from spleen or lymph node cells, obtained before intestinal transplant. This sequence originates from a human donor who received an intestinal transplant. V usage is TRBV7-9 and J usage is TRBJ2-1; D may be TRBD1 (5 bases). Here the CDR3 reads CASSLGRVNEQFF. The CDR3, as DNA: TGTGCCAGCAGCTTAGGCAGGGTAAATGAGCAGTTCTTC.